The 11 T cell receptor beta chains in this list originate from one sample, sequenced in a study of OX40 agonist ivuxolimab in advanced cancers. Sequencing was performed with immunoSEQ multiplex PCR; in TCRdb, only in-frame clones are kept and a portion is missing. The table records about 80,000 clones, over 75% of them present only once. The specimen comprised CD4+ or CD8+ T cells sorted from blood, sampled in a trial of the OX40 agonist ivuxolimab. The source of these receptors is an adult with an advanced solid tumor such as melanoma, head and neck, liver or kidney cancer.

This clone was seen just once. The chain joins TRBV19 to TRBJ2-2, with 7 positions matching TRBD2. CDR1 and CDR2 (germline): LNHDA, SQIVND (reference sequence). Germline trimming cut 3 bases from V and 4 bases from J; bases unmatched to any gene: 2. The CDR3 is 14 residues long. CDR3 in DNA: TGTGCCAGTAGTATGCGGGAGAGCACCGGGGAGCTGTTTTTT. Amino acid sequence: CASSMRESTGELFF.

The chain combines TRBV21-1 with TRBJ1-4; TRBD1 is the table's D call, not checked against the DNA. TRBV21-1 is labeled a pseudogene. The CDR3 has 17 residues. CDR3 sequence reads: CASSKGQGIATGEKLFF. DNA for the CDR3: TGTGCCAGCAGCAAGGGACAGGGGATAGCCACAGGGGAAAAACTGTTTTTT.

The chain combines TRBV28 with TRBJ1-2; a weak D match, TRBD1 (5 bases). The V end was cut by 6 bases, the J end by 3 bases, with 11 bases between. The CDR3 has 13 residues. The germline V gene has CDR1 MDHEN and CDR2 SYDVKM. CDR3 DNA sequence: TGTGCCAGCAGCTCCGACAGTTACTATGGCTACACCTTC. This gives the protein CASSSDSYYGYTF.

The chain couples TRBV19 to TRBJ2-5; a weak D match, TRBD2 (6 bases). Germline-derived CDR1 and CDR2 are LNHDA and SQIVND (reference sequence). Between the trimmed V and J ends, which lost 3 bases and 0 bases, there was a span of 14 bases. This CDR3 is 16 amino acids long. CDR3 DNA sequence: TGTGCCAGTAGTATCCTCACCGGGGGATACCAAGAGACCCAGTACTTC. This gives the protein CASSILTGGYQETQYF.

The chain links TRBV5-4 to TRBJ2-3; 10 nucleotides agree with TRBD2. Germline V CDR1 and CDR2: SGHNT, YYREEE (reference sequence). Unmatched junction bases numbered 5, after V lost 1 base and J lost 3 bases. CDR3 length: 16 amino acids. The CDR3 loop is CASSLYLAGVTDTQYF. The CDR3 DNA follows: TGTGCCAGCAGCTTGTATCTAGCGGGAGTGACAGATACGCAGTATTTT.

This clone was observed a single time. This rearrangement joins TRBV6-1 to TRBJ2-7; 8 nucleotides line up with TRBD1. The CDR3 covers 14 residues. V was pared by 6 bases and J by 6 bases, with 10 bases of the junction left unmatched. The germline CDR1 and CDR2 sequences are MNHNS and SASEGT. CDR3 in DNA: TGTGCCAGCAGCCGAGACAGGGGTCTGGGCGAGCAGTACTTC. Amino acid sequence: CASSRDRGLGEQYF.

This clone was found once. V is TRBV6-1 and J is TRBJ2-7; the D gene could be TRBD1 or TRBD2 (5 bases each). The ends were cut back, 6 bases at V and 7 bases at J, with 19 bases in the middle. CDR3 length equals 14 residues. Germline CDR1 and CDR2: MNHNS and SASEGT. CDR3 DNA: TGTGCCAGCAGAGAACCGGGACCCATTATGGAGCAGTACTTC. Protein: CASREPGPIMEQYF.

This sequence joins TRBV2 and TRBJ1-1, with D possibly being TRBD1 (5 bases). Per the germline V gene, CDR1 is SNHLY and CDR2 is FYNNEI. CDR3 size: 12 residues. The ends were cut back, 7 bases at V and 10 bases at J, with 16 bases in the middle. CDR3 amino acids: CASTIGGGRAFF. Here the CDR3 DNA reads TGTGCCAGCACTATCGGGGGAGGAAGAGCTTTCTTT.

The chain is built from TRBV13 and TRBJ1-1; maybe TRBD1 (5 bases). Per germline, CDR1 PRHDT and CDR2 FYEKMQ (reference sequence). The CDR3 is 15 amino acids. V lost 4 bases and J 1 base, leaving 13 bases between the germline ends. In DNA form, the CDR3 reads TGTGCCAGCAGCTCCCTGACAGTGACGAACACTGAAGCTTTCTTT. This sequence encodes CASSSLTVTNTEAFF.

The rearrangement uses TRBV19 and TRBJ1-2; 10 bases agree with TRBD1. V shed 3 bases and J 10 bases; nucleotides not matched to a gene: 5. This CDR3 has 13 amino acids. Germline CDR1 LNHDA, CDR2 SQIVND (reference sequence). The CDR3 region is CASSIGQGGDYTF. The CDR3, as DNA: TGTGCCAGTAGTATCGGACAGGGGGGAGACTACACCTTC.

V is TRBV14 and J is TRBJ1-2; D perhaps matches TRBD1 (6 bases). V was cut by 4 bases and J by 5 bases, with 20 bases left in between. The CDR3 sequence is 16 residues long. Germline-derived CDR1 and CDR2 are SGHDN and FVKESK. The CDR3 protein is CASSPTGNRIVYGYTF. The DNA of the CDR3 is TGTGCCAGCAGCCCAACAGGGAACAGGATCGTGTATGGCTACACCTTC.